A selection of T cell receptor beta chains follows, all from one sample in a study of shared clonotypes between healthy human individuals. Produced via immunoSEQ multiplex PCR; TCRdb's table is partial and in-frame only. The sample records roughly 2 million clones, roughly 95% being singletons. Sequencing was performed on naive CD4+ T cells sorted from blood. These receptors all stem from a man younger than 30 in good health. The CDR3 runs from the conserved cysteine through the conserved F or W. D genes are given only for firm matches. The size entry is marked missing in some rows and otherwise reads once, few, many or a size class.

d_call: TRBD1; j_call: TRBJ2-7; v_call: TRBV9; clone_size: NA; cdr3_aa: CASSPDSGTAEQYF; cdr3_nt: TGTGCCAGCAGCCCCGACTCCGGGACAGCCGAGCAGTACTTC
d_call: TRBD1; j_call: TRBJ1-2; v_call: TRBV18; clone_size: NA; cdr3_aa: CASSPPGQGQGYTF; cdr3_nt: TGTGCCAGCTCACCACCGGGACAGGGTCAAGGCTACACCTTC
d_call: TRBD2; j_call: TRBJ2-5; v_call: TRBV7-9; clone_size: NA; cdr3_aa: CASRSTSGGETQYF; cdr3_nt: TGTGCCAGCAGGTCGACTAGCGGGGGAGAGACCCAGTACTTC
d_call: NA; j_call: TRBJ2-6; v_call: TRBV2; clone_size: once; cdr3_aa: CASNEGGANVLTF; cdr3_nt: TGTGCCAGCAATGAAGGCGGGGCCAACGTCCTGACTTTC
d_call: TRBD2; j_call: TRBJ2-3; v_call: TRBV2; clone_size: NA; cdr3_aa: CASRAELAGDTQYF; cdr3_nt: TGTGCCAGCAGAGCGGAACTAGCGGGAGATACGCAGTATTTT
d_call: NA; j_call: TRBJ1-4; v_call: TRBV5-1; clone_size: NA; cdr3_aa: CASSLGAQTTNEKLFF; cdr3_nt: TGCGCCAGCAGCTTGGGGGCCCAAACAACTAATGAAAAACTGTTTTTT
d_call: NA; j_call: TRBJ1-6; v_call: TRBV30; clone_size: NA; cdr3_aa: CAWRTSSYNSPLHF; cdr3_nt: TGTGCCTGGAGGACTAGCTCCTATAATTCACCCCTCCACTTT
d_call: NA; j_call: TRBJ2-3; v_call: TRBV5-5; clone_size: few; cdr3_aa: CASSLEGTDTQYF; cdr3_nt: TGTGCCAGCAGCTTGGAAGGGACAGATACGCAGTATTTT
d_call: NA; j_call: TRBJ1-4; v_call: TRBV18; clone_size: NA; cdr3_aa: CASSRDRPTNEKLFF; cdr3_nt: TGTGCCAGCTCACGCGACAGACCAACTAATGAAAAACTGTTTTTT
d_call: NA; j_call: TRBJ1-3; v_call: TRBV29-1; clone_size: NA; cdr3_aa: CSVAPGNTIYF; cdr3_nt: TGCAGCGTTGCGCCTGGAAACACCATATATTTT
d_call: NA; j_call: TRBJ2-7; v_call: TRBV5-4; clone_size: NA; cdr3_aa: CASSPFGGPYEQYF; cdr3_nt: TGTGCCAGCAGCCCTTTCGGGGGTCCCTACGAGCAGTACTTC
d_call: NA; j_call: TRBJ1-2; v_call: TRBV9; clone_size: NA; cdr3_aa: CASSEGPGKVF; cdr3_nt: TGTGCCAGCAGCGAGGGGCCCGGGAAGGTCTTC
d_call: TRBD2; j_call: TRBJ2-7; v_call: TRBV5-1; clone_size: NA; cdr3_aa: CASNFGGGSYEQYF; cdr3_nt: TGCGCCAGCAACTTCGGCGGGGGTTCCTACGAGCAGTACTTC
d_call: NA; j_call: TRBJ1-2; v_call: TRBV30; clone_size: NA; cdr3_aa: CAWSASSGSCTF; cdr3_nt: TGTGCCTGGAGTGCATCTAGCGGGTCATGCACCTTC
d_call: NA; j_call: TRBJ1-4; v_call: TRBV18; clone_size: NA; cdr3_aa: CASSPGLMDKFFKLFF; cdr3_nt: TGTGCCAGCTCACCGGGCTTAATGGATAAATTTTTCAAGCTGTTTTTT
d_call: NA; j_call: TRBJ2-7; v_call: TRBV5-1; clone_size: once; cdr3_aa: CASSLEQARYEQYF; cdr3_nt: TGCGCCAGCAGCTTGGAACAAGCGAGGTACGAGCAGTACTTC
d_call: TRBD1; j_call: TRBJ2-7; v_call: TRBV19; clone_size: NA; cdr3_aa: CASSSGQGRSYEQYF; cdr3_nt: TGTGCCAGTAGTTCAGGACAGGGTAGGTCCTACGAGCAGTACTTC
d_call: NA; j_call: TRBJ2-7; v_call: TRBV10-3; clone_size: NA; cdr3_aa: CAIRNEGLGEQYF; cdr3_nt: TGTGCCATCAGAAACGAGGGGCTCGGCGAGCAGTACTTC
d_call: NA; j_call: TRBJ1-4; v_call: TRBV30; clone_size: NA; cdr3_aa: CAWSFQETEKLFF; cdr3_nt: TGTGCCTGGAGCTTTCAGGAGACTGAAAAACTGTTTTTT
d_call: TRBD1; j_call: TRBJ2-1; v_call: TRBV5-1; clone_size: NA; cdr3_aa: CASSLQGALYNEQFF; cdr3_nt: TGCGCCAGCAGCTTACAGGGGGCTCTATACAATGAGCAGTTCTTC
d_call: TRBD1; j_call: TRBJ1-1; v_call: TRBV30; clone_size: few; cdr3_aa: CAWSVQGVGTEAFF; cdr3_nt: TGTGCCTGGAGTGTCCAGGGGGTCGGCACTGAAGCTTTCTTT
d_call: TRBD1; j_call: TRBJ2-5; v_call: TRBV7-2; clone_size: NA; cdr3_aa: CASSLAETGVETQYF; cdr3_nt: TGTGCCAGCAGCTTAGCCGAGACAGGGGTGGAGACCCAGTACTTC
d_call: NA; j_call: TRBJ2-2; v_call: TRBV4-3; clone_size: NA; cdr3_aa: CASSQGDRSNTGELFF; cdr3_nt: TGCGCCAGCAGCCAAGGGGACCGCTCGAACACCGGGGAGCTGTTTTTT
d_call: TRBD1; j_call: TRBJ1-1; v_call: TRBV11-2; clone_size: NA; cdr3_aa: CASSGQSNTEAFF; cdr3_nt: TGTGCCAGCTCGGGACAGTCGAACACTGAAGCTTTCTTT
d_call: TRBD2; j_call: TRBJ2-7; v_call: TRBV5-1; clone_size: once; cdr3_aa: CASSFWPGSGTSYEQYF; cdr3_nt: TGCGCCAGCAGCTTCTGGCCTGGGTCAGGGACTAGCTACGAGCAGTACTTC
d_call: NA; j_call: TRBJ2-7; v_call: TRBV6-1; clone_size: NA; cdr3_aa: CASSRGFYEQYF; cdr3_nt: TGTGCCAGCTCTCGAGGGTTCTACGAGCAGTACTTC
d_call: TRBD1; j_call: TRBJ1-2; v_call: TRBV6-6; clone_size: once; cdr3_aa: CASSYSNPGQGDGYTF; cdr3_nt: TGTGCCAGCAGTTACTCTAATCCGGGACAGGGGGATGGCTACACCTTC
d_call: NA; j_call: TRBJ2-5; v_call: TRBV4-1; clone_size: once; cdr3_aa: CASSPDRGREQETQYF; cdr3_nt: TGCGCCAGCAGCCCGGACCGGGGGCGTGAACAAGAGACCCAGTACTTC